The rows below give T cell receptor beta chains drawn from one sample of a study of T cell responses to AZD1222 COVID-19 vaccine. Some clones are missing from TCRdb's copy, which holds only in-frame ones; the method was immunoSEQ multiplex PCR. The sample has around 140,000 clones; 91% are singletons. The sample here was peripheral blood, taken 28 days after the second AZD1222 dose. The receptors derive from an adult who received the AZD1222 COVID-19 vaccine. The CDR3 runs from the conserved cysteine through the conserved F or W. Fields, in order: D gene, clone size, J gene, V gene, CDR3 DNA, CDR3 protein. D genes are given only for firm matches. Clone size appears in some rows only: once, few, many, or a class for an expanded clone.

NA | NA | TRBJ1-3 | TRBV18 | TGTGCCAGCTCACCACGGGAAGGGGCTGGAAACACCATATATTTT | CASSPREGAGNTIYF
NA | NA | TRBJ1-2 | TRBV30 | TGTGCCTGGAGTACCCAGGGTGAGGGCTACACCTTC | CAWSTQGEGYTF
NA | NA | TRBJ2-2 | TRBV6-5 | TGTGCCAGCTTGCCAGGGCCTACCGGGGAGCTGTTTTTT | CASLPGPTGELFF
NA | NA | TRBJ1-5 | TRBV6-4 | TGTGCCAGCAGTGACTCGGCCCCCGGGGTGCACGTGTCGGAAACTGGCACTAATCAGCCCCAGCATTTT | CASSDSAPGVHVSETGTNQPQHF
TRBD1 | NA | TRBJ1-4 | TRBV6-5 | TGTGCCAGCAGCTGGACAGGGACCAATAATGAAAAACTGTTTTTT | CASSWTGTNNEKLFF
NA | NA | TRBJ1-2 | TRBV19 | TGTGCCAGTAGTATGGGGGTGGGATTTCAGGGCTCTGGCTACACCTTC | CASSMGVGFQGSGYTF
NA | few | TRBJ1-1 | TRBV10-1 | TGCGCCAGCAGTGGGGACACGAACACTGAAGCTTTCTTT | CASSGDTNTEAFF
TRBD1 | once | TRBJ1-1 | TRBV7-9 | TGTGCCAGCAGCTTACAGGGGGTTTCGAACACTGAAGCTTTCTTT | CASSLQGVSNTEAFF
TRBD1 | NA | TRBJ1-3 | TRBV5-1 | TGCGCCAGCAGGACAGGGACTGGAAACACCATATATTTT | CASRTGTGNTIYF
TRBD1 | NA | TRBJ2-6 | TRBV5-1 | TGCGCCAGCAGCAACGGACAGGGTTCGGGGGCCAACGTCCTGACTTTC | CASSNGQGSGANVLTF
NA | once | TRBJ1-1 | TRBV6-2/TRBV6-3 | TGTGCCAGCAGTAATGCGGGACATCCGAACACTGAAGCTTTCTTT | CASSNAGHPNTEAFF
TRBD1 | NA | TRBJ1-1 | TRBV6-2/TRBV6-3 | TGTGCCAGCAGTTCCACCGGACAGGGAGCTTTCTTT | CASSSTGQGAFF
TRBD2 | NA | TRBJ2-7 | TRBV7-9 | TGTGCCGGTGGGAGGGGTCCCACCTACGAGCAGTACTTC | CAGGRGPTYEQYF
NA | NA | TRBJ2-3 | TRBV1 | TGCACCAGCAGAATGTCAGATACGCAGTATTTT | CTSRMSDTQYF
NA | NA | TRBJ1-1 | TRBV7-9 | TGTGCCAGCAGCCCACCGTGGGTGAACACTGAAGCTTTCTTT | CASSPPWVNTEAFF